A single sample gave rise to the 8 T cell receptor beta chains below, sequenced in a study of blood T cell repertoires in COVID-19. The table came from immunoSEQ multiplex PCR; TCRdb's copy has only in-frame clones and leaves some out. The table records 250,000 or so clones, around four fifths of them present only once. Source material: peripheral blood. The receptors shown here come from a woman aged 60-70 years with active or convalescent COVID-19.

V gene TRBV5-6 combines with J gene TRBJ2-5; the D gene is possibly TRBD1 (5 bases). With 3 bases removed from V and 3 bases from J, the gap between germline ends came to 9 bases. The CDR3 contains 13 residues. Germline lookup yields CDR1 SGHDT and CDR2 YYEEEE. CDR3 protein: CASSSRVKETQYF. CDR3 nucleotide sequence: TGTGCCAGCAGCTCCAGGGTTAAAGAGACCCAGTACTTC.

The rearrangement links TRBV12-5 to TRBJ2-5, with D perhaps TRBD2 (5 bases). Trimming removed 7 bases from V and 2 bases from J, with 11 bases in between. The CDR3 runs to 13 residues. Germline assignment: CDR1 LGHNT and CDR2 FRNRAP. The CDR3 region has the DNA TGTGCTAGTGTTGAACGGGGACAAGAGACCCAGTACTTC. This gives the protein CASVERGQETQYF.

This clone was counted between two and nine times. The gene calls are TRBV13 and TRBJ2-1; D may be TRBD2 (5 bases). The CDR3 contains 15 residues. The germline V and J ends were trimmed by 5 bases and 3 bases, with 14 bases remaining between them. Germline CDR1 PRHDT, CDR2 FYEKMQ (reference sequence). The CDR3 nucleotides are TGTGCCAGCAGCCGAAGGACCGGGGTCTACAATGAGCAGTTCTTC. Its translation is CASSRRTGVYNEQFF.

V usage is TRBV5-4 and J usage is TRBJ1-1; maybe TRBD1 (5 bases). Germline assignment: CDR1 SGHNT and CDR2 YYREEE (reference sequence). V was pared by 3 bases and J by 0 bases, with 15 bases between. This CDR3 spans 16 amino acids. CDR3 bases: TGTGCCAGCAGCTCGTGGTGGGGGGATATGAACACTGAAGCTTTCTTT. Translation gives CASSSWWGDMNTEAFF.

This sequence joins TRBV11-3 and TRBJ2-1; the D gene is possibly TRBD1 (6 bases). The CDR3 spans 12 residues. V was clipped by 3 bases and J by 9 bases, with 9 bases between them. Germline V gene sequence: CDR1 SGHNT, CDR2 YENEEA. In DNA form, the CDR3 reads TGTGCCAGCAGCTTGGTAGGGGGTGAGCAGTTCTTC. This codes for CASSLVGGEQFF.

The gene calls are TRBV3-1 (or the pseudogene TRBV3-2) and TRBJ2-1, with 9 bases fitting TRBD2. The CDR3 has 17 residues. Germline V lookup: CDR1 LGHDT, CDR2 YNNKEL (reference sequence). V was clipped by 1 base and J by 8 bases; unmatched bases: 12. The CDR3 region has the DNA TGTGCCAGCAGCCAAGGAGGGGTGGGACTAGCATCCTATGAGCAGTTCTTC. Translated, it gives CASSQGGVGLASYEQFF.

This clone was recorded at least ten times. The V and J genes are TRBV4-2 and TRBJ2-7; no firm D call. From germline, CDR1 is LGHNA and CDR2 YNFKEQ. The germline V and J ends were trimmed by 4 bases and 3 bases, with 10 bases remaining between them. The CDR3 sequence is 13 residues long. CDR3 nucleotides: TGTGCCAGCAGCCTCCCCCGAGGCTACGAGCAGTACTTC. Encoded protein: CASSLPRGYEQYF.

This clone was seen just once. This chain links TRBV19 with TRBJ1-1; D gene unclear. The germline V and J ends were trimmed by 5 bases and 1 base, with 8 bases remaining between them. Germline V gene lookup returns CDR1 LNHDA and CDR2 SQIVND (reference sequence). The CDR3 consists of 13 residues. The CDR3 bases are TGTGCCAGTAGTCACAGACCGAACACTGAAGCTTTCTTT. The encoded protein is CASSHRPNTEAFF.